The following is a T cell receptor (beta chain) sequence with its context. This specimen comes from a study of blood T cells in healthy people across ages. CDR3 length: 12 residues. Trimming left V 3 bases short and J 7 bases short, with 12 bases between. The V gene's germline CDR1 is GTSNPN and CDR2 SVGIG (reference sequence). It was with a sample-barcoded 5' primer and a J-beta primer mix that a second PCR of roughly 7 to 11 cycles was run. Every cDNA was tagged by a template-switch adaptor with 12 random nucleotides. Each CDR3 protein is one row after TCRdb ran MiXCR on the 5' RACE reads. Seen here are some 1,800,000 distinct CDR3 sequences, around 42% observed once, and the top ten hold roughly 24%.

The clonotype was recovered from a human donor in good health. The specimen was blood. J is TRBJ1-2 and V is TRBV30; D gene unclear. The CDR3 region has the DNA TGTGCCTGGAGCAGCGGATTCCCTGGCTACACCTTC. Translating gives CAWSSGFPGYTF.